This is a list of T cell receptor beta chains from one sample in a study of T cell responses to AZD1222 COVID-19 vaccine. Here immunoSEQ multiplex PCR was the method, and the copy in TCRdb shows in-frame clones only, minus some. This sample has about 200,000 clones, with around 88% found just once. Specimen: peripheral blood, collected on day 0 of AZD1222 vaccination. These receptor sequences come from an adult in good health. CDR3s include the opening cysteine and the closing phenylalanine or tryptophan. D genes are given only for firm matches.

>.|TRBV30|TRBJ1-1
CAWTLNAEAFF
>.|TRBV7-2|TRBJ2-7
CASSLKWGSSYEQYF
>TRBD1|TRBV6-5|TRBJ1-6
CASRGQGNSPLHF
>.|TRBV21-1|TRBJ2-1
CASSISSGKQFF
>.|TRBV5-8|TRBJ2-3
CASSSVQDRTDTQYF
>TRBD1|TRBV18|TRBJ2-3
CASSPGTVSTDTQYF
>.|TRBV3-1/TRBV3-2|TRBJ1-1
CASSRKRGGYTEAFF
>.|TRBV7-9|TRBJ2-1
CASRQDYNEQFF
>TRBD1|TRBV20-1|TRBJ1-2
CSASDRVYGYTF
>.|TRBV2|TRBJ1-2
CASRPGYTF
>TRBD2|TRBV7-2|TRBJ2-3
CASSSRTSGTDTQYF
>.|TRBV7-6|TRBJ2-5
CASSPISVAGRQETQYF
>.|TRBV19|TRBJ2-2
CASRPQGPNTGELFF
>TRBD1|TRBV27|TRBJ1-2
CASRRVRTGEGGYTF
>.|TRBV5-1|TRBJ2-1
CASSLSGRYNNEQFF
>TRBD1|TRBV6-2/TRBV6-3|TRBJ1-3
CASSSWTGAGNTIYF
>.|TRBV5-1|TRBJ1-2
CASSFYHETNYGYTF
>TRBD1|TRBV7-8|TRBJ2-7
CASSLGTGAYEQYF
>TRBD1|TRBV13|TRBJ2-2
CASSLGGQGANTGELFF
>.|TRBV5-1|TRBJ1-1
CASSSRVRPLEAFF
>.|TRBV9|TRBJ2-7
CASSVEGRPTYEQYF
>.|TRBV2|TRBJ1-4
CASSAGFPNEKLFF
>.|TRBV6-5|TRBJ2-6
CASRLGVSGANVLTF
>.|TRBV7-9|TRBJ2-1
CASSLPPRAEQFF
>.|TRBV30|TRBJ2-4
CAWSRTKTNIQYF
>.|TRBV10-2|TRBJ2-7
CASSGRTYEQYF
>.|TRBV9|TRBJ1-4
CASSVEGTTGEKLFF
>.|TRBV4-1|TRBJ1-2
CASSPIRDVTYGYTF
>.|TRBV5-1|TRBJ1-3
CASSSTHDSGNTIYF
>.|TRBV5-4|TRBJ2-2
CASSQFQNTGELFF
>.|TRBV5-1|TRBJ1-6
CASSRGGGVNSPLHF
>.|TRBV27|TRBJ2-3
CASSQTLITDTQYF
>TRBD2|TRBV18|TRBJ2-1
CASSPDGLANEQFF
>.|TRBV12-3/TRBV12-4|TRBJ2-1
CASSLRDNEQFF
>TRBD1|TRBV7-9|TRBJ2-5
CASSPRDRGVFETQYF
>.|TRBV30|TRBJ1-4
CAWRGGLDEKLFF
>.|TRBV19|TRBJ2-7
CASSPPGGTPSYEQYF
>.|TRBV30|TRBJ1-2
CAWSNGGNYGYTF
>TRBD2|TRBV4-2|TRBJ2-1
CASSQGNGGAGPNNEQFF
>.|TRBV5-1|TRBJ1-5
CASSLGDYSNQPQHF
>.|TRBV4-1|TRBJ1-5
CASSQERRDQPQHF
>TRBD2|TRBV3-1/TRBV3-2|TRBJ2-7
CASSSGLADEQYF
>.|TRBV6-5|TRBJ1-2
CASMRPGQVYYGYTF
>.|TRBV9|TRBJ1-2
CASGGGNGYTF
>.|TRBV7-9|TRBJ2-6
CASWVVSGANVLTF
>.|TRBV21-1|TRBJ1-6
CASRSTAGKNSPLHF
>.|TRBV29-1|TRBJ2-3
CSVNGGTDTQYF
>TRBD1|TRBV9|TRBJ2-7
CASSGGAGTGFHEQYF
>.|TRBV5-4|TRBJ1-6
CASNTEGRWDSPLHF
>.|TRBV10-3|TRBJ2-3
CAISVGQSTDTQYF